Presented here are 27 T cell receptor beta chains from one specimen sequenced in a study of blood T cell repertoires in COVID-19. Measured with immunoSEQ multiplex PCR; TCRdb has only the in-frame clones, and not every one. The sample lists some 290,000 clones, more than 90% occurring once. What was sequenced was PBMCs or T cells enriched from blood (not recorded which). The source is a woman under 40 who had been exposed to COVID-19.

J is TRBJ1-1 and V is TRBV5-4, with 9 bases aligning to TRBD1. The CDR3 contains 14 residues. Looked up from germline, CDR1 is SGHNT and CDR2 is YYREEE (reference sequence). The ends lost 0 bases at V and 5 bases at J; junction bases unmatched: 2. The CDR3, as DNA: TGTGCCAGCAGCTTGGGGACAGGGGAGACTGAAGCTTTCTTT. Translated, it gives CASSLGTGETEAFF. Filled out from reference TRBV5-4 and TRBJ1-1, the complete variable domain reads ETGVTQSPTHLIKTRGQQVTLRCSSQSGHNTVSWYQQALGQGPQFIFQYYREEENGRGNFPPRFSGLQFPNYSSELNVNALELDDSALYLCASSLGTGETEAFFGQGTRLTVV.

The V call is TRBV7-9, the J call TRBJ2-3; TRBD2 agrees at 8 bases. Germline loops: CDR1 SEHNR, CDR2 FQNEAQ (reference sequence). Losses at the gene ends were 2 bases for V and 7 bases for J; bases not matched to a gene: 14. The CDR3 has 17 residues. Here the CDR3 reads CASSLLLETGLGHTQYF. CDR3 coding DNA: TGTGCCAGCAGCTTACTTCTAGAAACGGGACTAGGACATACGCAGTATTTT.

The chain has TRBV6-2 or TRBV6-3 and TRBJ1-5; no clear D. Trimming cost V 6 bases and J 0 bases, with 12 bases left between them. The CDR3 totals 15 residues. Germline lookup yields CDR1 MNHEY and CDR2 SVGEGT. The CDR3, as DNA: TGTGCCAGCAGCTCCCTTGTCCTTAGCAATCAGCCCCAGCATTTT. Residues: CASSSLVLSNQPQHF.

The V and J genes are TRBV2 and TRBJ1-5; 9 positions agree with TRBD1. Germline CDR1 is SNHLY and CDR2 is FYNNEI. Trimming cost V 5 bases and J 1 base; bases outside gene matches: 6. The CDR3 is 16 amino acids. The CDR3 sequence is CASSLKGQGSNQPQHF. CDR3 nucleotides: TGTGCCAGCAGTCTCAAGGGACAGGGAAGCAATCAGCCCCAGCATTTT.

Written as DNA, the CDR3 is TGTGCCAGCAGTGAAGATGGCAGGGACTATGGCTACACCTTC. Amino acids: CASSEDGRDYGYTF. The chain employs TRBV2 and TRBJ1-2; D is possibly TRBD1 (5 bases). Trimming took off 1 base at V and 3 bases at J, with 9 bases between the two ends. The CDR3 spans 14 residues. The germline V gene encodes CDR1 SNHLY and CDR2 FYNNEI. Looking up the rest from reference TRBV2 and TRBJ1-2 gives the full variable domain: EPEVTQTPSHQVTQMGQEVILRCVPISNHLYFYWYRQILGQKVEFLVSFYNNEISEKSEIFDDQFSVERPDGSNFTLKIRSTKLEDSAMYFCASSEDGRDYGYTFGSGTRLTVV.

CDR3 loop: CASSLLAGGRNEQFF. CDR3 nucleotide sequence: TGTGCCAGCAGCCTACTAGCGGGGGGGCGCAATGAGCAGTTCTTC. The rearrangement links TRBV5-6 to TRBJ2-1; TRBD2 agrees at 13 bases. CDR1 is SGHDT, CDR2 YYEEEE, per germline. Trimming took 4 bases from V and 6 from J; bases not matched to a gene: 4. This CDR3 has 15 amino acids.

The chain couples TRBV19 to TRBJ1-1; D uncertain. Germline CDR1 LNHDA, CDR2 SQIVND (reference sequence). The ends were cut back, 1 base at V and 1 base at J, with 13 bases in the middle. The CDR3 loop spans 16 amino acids. CDR3 sequence reads: CASSIASVSWNTEAFF. In DNA, the CDR3 is TGTGCCAGTAGTATAGCGTCAGTCTCCTGGAACACTGAAGCTTTCTTT.

This clone was found a few times. J is TRBJ2-7 and V is TRBV29-1; TRBD1 matches 8 bases. The CDR3 consists of 13 residues. The V gene end was trimmed by 6 bases and the J gene end by 3 bases; junction bases not matched to a gene: 7. Looked up from germline, CDR1 is SQVTM and CDR2 is ANQGSEA. The CDR3 DNA reads TGCAGCGTCGCGACAGGGGTGAACTACGAGCAGTACTTC. Translated, it gives CSVATGVNYEQYF.

This chain connects TRBV6-5 to TRBJ2-5, with 9 bases fitting TRBD2. J gave up 6 bases and V 4 bases, and 3 bases lay outside the gene matches. The CDR3 spans 13 residues. Per germline, CDR1 MNHEY and CDR2 SVGAGI. CDR3 nucleotide sequence: TGTGCCAGCAGTTTAGCGGGGGCAAAGACCCAGTACTTC. Protein: CASSLAGAKTQYF.

V usage is TRBV30 and J usage is TRBJ2-5; 9 bases match TRBD1. V shed 3 bases, J shed 5 bases, and the junction held 7 bases outside the gene matches. Looked up from germline, CDR1 is GTSNPN and CDR2 is SVGIG (reference sequence). This CDR3 has 14 amino acids. Here the CDR3 reads CAWRQQGAMETQYF. CDR3 sequence (DNA): TGTGCCTGGAGACAACAGGGGGCGATGGAGACCCAGTACTTC.

This chain connects TRBV3-1 (or the pseudogene TRBV3-2) to TRBJ2-5; TRBD2 might be the D (5 bases). CDR1 and CDR2 from the germline V gene are LGHDT and YNNKEL (reference sequence). The CDR3 totals 14 residues. Between the trimmed V and J ends, which lost 4 bases and 9 bases, there was a span of 18 bases. CDR3: CASSLSGGGGAQYF. For the CDR3, the DNA is TGTGCCAGCAGCCTGTCAGGCGGAGGTGGGGCCCAGTACTTC.

The chain combines TRBV5-1 with TRBJ2-4; 7 positions match TRBD2. Per the germline V gene, CDR1 is SGHRS and CDR2 is YFSETQ. Unmatched junction bases numbered 8, after V lost 1 base and J lost 1 base. CDR3 length: 17 amino acids. The CDR3 region has the DNA TGCGCCAGCAGCTTGATTACAGGACTAGGGGCCAAAAACATTCAGTACTTC. Its translation is CASSLITGLGAKNIQYF. Based on the CDR3 plus reference TRBV5-1 and TRBJ2-4, the full variable domain is KAGVTQTPRYLIKTRGQQVTLSCSPISGHRSVSWYQQTPGQGLQFLFEYFSETQRNKGNFPGRFSGRQFSNSRSEMNVSTLELGDSALYLCASSLITGLGAKNIQYFGAGTRLSVL.

This chain joins TRBV10-3 and TRBJ2-7, with TRBD2 matching 10 bases. V trimming: 10 bases; J trimming: 0 bases; junction bases outside the gene matches: 3. Germline V gene lookup returns CDR1 ENHRY and CDR2 SYGVKD. This CDR3 is built from 13 residues. CDR3 DNA: TGTGCCAGCCTAGCGGGGGACTCCTACGAGCAGTACTTC. This translates into CASLAGDSYEQYF.

This clone was seen once. V gene TRBV6-5 combines with J gene TRBJ2-1; 9 nucleotides align to TRBD2. This CDR3 has 14 amino acids. The V segment lost 6 bases and the J segment 9 bases; nucleotides outside the gene matches: 9. The germline gives CDR1 MNHEY, CDR2 SVGAGI. The CDR3 DNA sequence: TGTGCCAGCAGGGGTGGGACTAGCCACGGTGAGCAGTTCTTC. Translated, it gives CASRGGTSHGEQFF.

The gene calls are TRBV4-1 and TRBJ1-3, with 7 bases identical to TRBD1. Germline V lookup: CDR1 MGHRA, CDR2 YSYEKL. This CDR3 region has 18 residues. Unmatched junction bases numbered 12, after V lost 4 bases and J lost 0 bases. DNA of the CDR3: TGCGCCAGCAGCCGTCCGGGACAGACCTCTCGCTCTGGAAACACCATATATTTT. As protein: CASSRPGQTSRSGNTIYF.

This sequence joins TRBV4-2 and TRBJ2-1; TRBD2 aligns across 11 bases. This CDR3 spans 16 amino acids. Germline V gives CDR1 LGHNA, CDR2 YNFKEQ. J was trimmed by 3 bases and V by 4 bases; bases with no gene match: 5. The CDR3 spells CASSLVAGGDYNEQFF. The CDR3 nucleotides are TGTGCCAGCAGCCTCGTAGCGGGGGGGGACTACAATGAGCAGTTCTTC.

The V gene is TRBV5-1, the J gene TRBJ1-2; 12 nucleotides align to TRBD1. The CDR3 is made up of 15 amino acids. Looked up from germline, CDR1 is SGHRS and CDR2 is YFSETQ. V shed 0 bases and J 7 bases; nucleotides not matched to a gene: 4. The CDR3 is CASSLAGQGAGGYTF. The CDR3 DNA reads as TGCGCCAGCAGCTTGGCGGGACAGGGGGCAGGTGGCTACACCTTC. Full variable domain (remainder filled in from reference TRBV5-1 and TRBJ1-2): KAGVTQTPRYLIKTRGQQVTLSCSPISGHRSVSWYQQTPGQGLQFLFEYFSETQRNKGNFPGRFSGRQFSNSRSEMNVSTLELGDSALYLCASSLAGQGAGGYTFGSGTRLTVV.

The rearrangement uses TRBV30 and TRBJ1-1, with a possible D match to TRBD1 (6 bases). The germline V gene encodes CDR1 GTSNPN and CDR2 SVGIG (reference sequence). This CDR3 is built from 15 residues. Trimming removed 3 bases at V and 1 base at J, with 15 bases between. The CDR3 DNA reads TGTGCCTGGAGACTGGGCGGACAGAGGAACACTGAAGCTTTCTTT. This codes for CAWRLGGQRNTEAFF.

In its sample, this clone was seen once. The chain combines TRBV27 with TRBJ2-3, with 11 bases lining up with TRBD2. Trimming at V came to 2 bases and at J to 2 bases, leaving 3 bases not matched to a gene. Germline V lookup: CDR1 MNHEY, CDR2 SMNVEV (reference sequence). The CDR3 runs to 16 residues. The CDR3 DNA is TGTGCCAGCAGTTTAGGGACTAGCGGTATCACAGATACGCAGTATTTT. It is translated as CASSLGTSGITDTQYF.

The chain links TRBV7-8 to TRBJ2-7, with 10 bases that match TRBD2. V lost 4 bases and J lost 2; bases outside the gene matches: 17. This CDR3 has 19 residues. Germline V gene sequence: CDR1 SGHVS, CDR2 FQNEAQ. The CDR3 DNA follows: TGTGCCAGCAGCTCGAAGGGGCGCTCCGGAGCGGGGGGGACCTACGAGCAGTACTTC. As protein: CASSSKGRSGAGGTYEQYF.

The gene calls are TRBV7-2 and TRBJ1-3; 9 nucleotides line up with TRBD1. The CDR3 consists of 16 residues. Germline CDR1 and CDR2: SGHTA and FQGNSA. Trimming took 2 bases from V and 7 from J; bases not matched to a gene: 9. In nucleotides, the CDR3 is TGTGCCAGCAGCTTACAGACAGGGGGATCGGGGAACACCATATATTTT. Translated, it gives CASSLQTGGSGNTIYF.

The chain joins TRBV4-1 to TRBJ1-2; possible D gene TRBD1, 6 bases. The CDR3 has 16 amino acids. V lost 0 bases and J 4 bases, leaving 15 bases between the germline ends. Germline lookup yields CDR1 MGHRA and CDR2 YSYEKL. In DNA form, the CDR3 reads TGCGCCAGCAGCCAAGATACGGGGGGCAGGGGCTATGGCTACACCTTC. Its translation: CASSQDTGGRGYGYTF.

The V and J genes are TRBV19 and TRBJ2-2, with unresolved D. V lost 5 bases, J lost 1 base, and 8 bases lay in between. CDR3 length: 14 residues. Looked up from germline, CDR1 is LNHDA and CDR2 is SQIVND (reference sequence). CDR3 coding DNA: TGTGCCAGTAGTCGATCGAGGAACACCGGGGAGCTGTTTTTT. It encodes CASSRSRNTGELFF.

The chain carries TRBV4-3 and TRBJ2-3; perhaps TRBD2 as D (6 bases). The CDR3 is 14 residues long. Germline CDR1 reads LGHNA; CDR2 reads YSLEER. V was trimmed by 4 bases and J by 4 bases, leaving 12 bases between them. CDR3 loop: CASSRLGRPDTQYF. The CDR3 DNA reads TGCGCCAGCAGCCGATTAGGGAGGCCAGATACGCAGTATTTT.

The chain is built from TRBV4-2 and TRBJ2-3, with 11 bases identical to TRBD2. V trimming: 0 bases; J trimming: 5 bases; junction bases outside the gene matches: 7. CDR1 LGHNA and CDR2 YNFKEQ come from the germline V gene. This CDR3 spans 17 amino acids. The CDR3 protein is CASSQEVAGGQVDTQYF. The DNA of the CDR3 is TGTGCCAGCAGCCAAGAGGTAGCGGGGGGGCAGGTAGATACGCAGTATTTT.

The sample holds a few counts of this clone. This CDR3 is CASSINIALPEAFF. The CDR3, as DNA: TGCGCCAGCAGTATCAACATAGCGCTCCCTGAAGCTTTCTTT. V and J are TRBV23-1 and TRBJ1-1, with unresolved D. TRBV23-1 is annotated as an ORF whose role is uncertain. V was clipped by 5 bases and J by 6 bases, with 16 bases between them. The CDR3 runs 14 residues.

The J gene is TRBJ1-6, the V gene TRBV2, with D perhaps matching TRBD1 (6 bases). Trimming took off 8 bases at V and 7 bases at J, with 12 bases between the two ends. Germline V gene sequence: CDR1 SNHLY, CDR2 FYNNEI. The CDR3 contains 13 residues. Here the CDR3 reads CASGQYPNSPLHF. The CDR3 coding sequence is TGTGCCAGCGGACAGTACCCAAATTCACCCCTCCACTTT.